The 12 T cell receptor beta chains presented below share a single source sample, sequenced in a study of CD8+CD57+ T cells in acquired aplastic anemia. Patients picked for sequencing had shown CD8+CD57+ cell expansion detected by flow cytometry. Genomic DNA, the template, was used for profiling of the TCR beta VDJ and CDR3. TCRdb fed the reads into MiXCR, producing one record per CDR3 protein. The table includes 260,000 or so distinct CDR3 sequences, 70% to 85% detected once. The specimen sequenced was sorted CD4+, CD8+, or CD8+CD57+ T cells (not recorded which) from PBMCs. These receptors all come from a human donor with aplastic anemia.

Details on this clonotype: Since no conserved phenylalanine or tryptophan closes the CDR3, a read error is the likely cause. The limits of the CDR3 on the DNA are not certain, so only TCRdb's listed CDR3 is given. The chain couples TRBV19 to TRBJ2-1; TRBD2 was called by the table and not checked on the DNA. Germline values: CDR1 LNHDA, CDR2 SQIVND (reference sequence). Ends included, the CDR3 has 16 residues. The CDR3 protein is CASSEASGAFFNEYFV.

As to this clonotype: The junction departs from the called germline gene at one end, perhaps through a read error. The CDR3 region has the DNA TGCGCCAGCAGCCAAGGGGTTGCAGGTGGGTACTTCTTC. Amino acid sequence: CASSQGVAGGYFF. The chain is built from TRBV7-4 and TRBJ1-2, with D possibly being TRBD1 (5 bases). The CDR3 is 13 residues long. Germline CDR1 and CDR2: SGHVT and SQSDAQ.

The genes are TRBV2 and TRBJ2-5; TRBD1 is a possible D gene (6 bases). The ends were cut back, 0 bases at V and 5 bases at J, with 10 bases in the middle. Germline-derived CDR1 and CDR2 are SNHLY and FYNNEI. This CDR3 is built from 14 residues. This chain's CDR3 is CASSEALQGETQYF. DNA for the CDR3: TGTGCCAGCAGTGAAGCGCTTCAGGGGGAGACCCAGTACTTC.

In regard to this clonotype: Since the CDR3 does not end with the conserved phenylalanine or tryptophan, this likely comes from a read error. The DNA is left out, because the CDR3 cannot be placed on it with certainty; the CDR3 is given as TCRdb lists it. The CDR3 sequence is CASSHTGSHPYHL. The rearrangement joins TRBV2 to TRBJ1-5. Per germline, CDR1 SNHLY and CDR2 FYNNEI. The CDR3 has 13 residues if both end residues are counted.

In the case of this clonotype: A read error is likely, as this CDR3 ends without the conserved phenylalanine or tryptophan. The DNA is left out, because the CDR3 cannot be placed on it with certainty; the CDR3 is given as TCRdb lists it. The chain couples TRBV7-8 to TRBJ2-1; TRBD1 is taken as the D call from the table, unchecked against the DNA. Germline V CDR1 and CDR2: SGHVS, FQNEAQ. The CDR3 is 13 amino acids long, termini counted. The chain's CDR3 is CASSFAGGHKTLY.

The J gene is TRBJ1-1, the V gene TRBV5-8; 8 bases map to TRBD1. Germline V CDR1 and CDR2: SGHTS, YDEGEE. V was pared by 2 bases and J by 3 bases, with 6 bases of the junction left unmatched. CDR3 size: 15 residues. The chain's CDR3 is CASSLTPTGDTEAFF. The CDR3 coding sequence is TGTGCCAGCAGCTTAACTCCGACAGGGGACACTGAAGCTTTCTTT.

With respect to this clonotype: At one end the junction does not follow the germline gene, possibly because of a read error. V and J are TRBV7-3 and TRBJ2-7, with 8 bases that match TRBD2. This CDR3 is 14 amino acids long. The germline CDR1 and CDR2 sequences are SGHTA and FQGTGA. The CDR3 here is CASSSAGGSYEQQF. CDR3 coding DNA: TGTGCCAGCAGCTCCGCGGGAGGTTCCTACGAGCAGCAGTTC.

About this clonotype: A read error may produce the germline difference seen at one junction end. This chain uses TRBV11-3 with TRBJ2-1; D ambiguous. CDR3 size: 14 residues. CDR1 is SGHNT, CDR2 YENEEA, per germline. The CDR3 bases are TGTGCCAGCAGCGTAGGTCTATCCTCCAATGAGCAGTTCTTC. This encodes CASSVGLSSNEQFF.

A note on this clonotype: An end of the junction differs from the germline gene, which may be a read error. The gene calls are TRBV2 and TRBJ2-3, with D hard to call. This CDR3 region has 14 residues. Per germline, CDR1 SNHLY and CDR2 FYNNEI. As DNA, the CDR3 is TGTGCCAGCAGTGATGTGGGGATCCATGAGCAGTTGTTCTTT. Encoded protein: CASSDVGIHEQLFF.

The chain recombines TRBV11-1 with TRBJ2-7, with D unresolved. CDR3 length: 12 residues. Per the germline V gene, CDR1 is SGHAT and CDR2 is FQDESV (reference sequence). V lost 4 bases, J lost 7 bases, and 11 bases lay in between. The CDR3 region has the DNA TGTGCCAGCAGCTCTGGCCACTCAGAGCAGTACGTC. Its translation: CASSSGHSEQYV.

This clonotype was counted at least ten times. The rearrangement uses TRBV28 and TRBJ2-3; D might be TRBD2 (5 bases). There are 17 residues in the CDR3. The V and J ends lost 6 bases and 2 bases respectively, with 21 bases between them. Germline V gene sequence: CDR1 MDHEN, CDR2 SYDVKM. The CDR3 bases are TGTGCCAGCAGGTCGGCCCTTTACGGGGATAACACAGATACGCAGTATTTT. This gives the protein CASRSALYGDNTDTQYF.

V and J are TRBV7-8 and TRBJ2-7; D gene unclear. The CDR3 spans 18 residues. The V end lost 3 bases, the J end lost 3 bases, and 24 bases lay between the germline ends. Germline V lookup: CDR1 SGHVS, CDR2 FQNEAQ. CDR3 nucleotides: TGTGCCAGCAGCTTTCAGGCAGGTCCCGATACGCTGTACTACGAGCAGTACGTC. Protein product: CASSFQAGPDTLYYEQYV.